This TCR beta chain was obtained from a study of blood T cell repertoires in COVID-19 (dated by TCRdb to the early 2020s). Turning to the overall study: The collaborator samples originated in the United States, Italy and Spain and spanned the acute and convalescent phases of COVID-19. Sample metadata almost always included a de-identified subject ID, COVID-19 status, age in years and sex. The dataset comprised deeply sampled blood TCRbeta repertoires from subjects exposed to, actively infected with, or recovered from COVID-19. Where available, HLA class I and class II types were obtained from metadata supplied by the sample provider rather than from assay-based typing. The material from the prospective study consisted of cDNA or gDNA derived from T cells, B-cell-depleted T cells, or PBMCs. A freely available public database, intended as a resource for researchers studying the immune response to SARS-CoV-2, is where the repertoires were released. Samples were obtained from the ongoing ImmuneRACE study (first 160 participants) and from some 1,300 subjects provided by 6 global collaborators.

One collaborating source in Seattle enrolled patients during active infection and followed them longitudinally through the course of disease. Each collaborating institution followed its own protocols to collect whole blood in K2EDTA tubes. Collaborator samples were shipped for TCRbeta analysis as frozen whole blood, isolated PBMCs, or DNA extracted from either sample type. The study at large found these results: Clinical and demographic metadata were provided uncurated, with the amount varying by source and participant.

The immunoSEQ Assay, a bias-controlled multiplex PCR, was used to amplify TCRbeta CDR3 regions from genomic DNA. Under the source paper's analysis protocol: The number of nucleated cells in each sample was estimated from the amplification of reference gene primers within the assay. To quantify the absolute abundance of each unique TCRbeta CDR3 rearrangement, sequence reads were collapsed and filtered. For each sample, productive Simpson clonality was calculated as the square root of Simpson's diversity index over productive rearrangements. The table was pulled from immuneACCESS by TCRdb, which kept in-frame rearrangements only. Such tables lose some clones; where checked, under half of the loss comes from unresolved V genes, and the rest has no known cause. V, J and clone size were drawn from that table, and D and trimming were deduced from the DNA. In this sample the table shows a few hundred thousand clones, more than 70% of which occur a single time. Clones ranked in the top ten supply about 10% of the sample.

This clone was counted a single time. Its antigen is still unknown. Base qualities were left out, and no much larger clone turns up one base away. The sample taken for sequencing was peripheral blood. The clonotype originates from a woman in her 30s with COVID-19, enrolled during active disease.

CDR3 loop: CATSRDQPGDTQYF. The nucleotides read TGTGCCACCAGCAGAGATCAACCTGGCGATACGCAGTATTTT. The chain was built from TRBV15 and TRBJ2-3, with an unclear D gene assignment. V gives up 0 bases and J gives up 6 bases, and the segment between their germline ends measures 10 bases. The germline V gene (reference sequence) yields LNHNV for CDR1 and YYDKDF for CDR2. The CDR3 starts with the cysteine, ends with the phenylalanine, and has 14 residues. Only CDR3 DNA is held: 42 bases, read in frame from base 1.